The 24 T cell receptor beta chains below were found in one sample sequenced in a study of a mutant IDH1 vaccine in newly diagnosed glioma. The time point was: baseline, week 1 (first vaccination visit). Treatment of the sample: pre-vaccination baseline after standard-of-care therapy. The protocol was immunoSEQ multiplex PCR, while the TCRdb copy is restricted to in-frame clones and leaves out a portion. The sample records 45,000 to 60,000 clones, over 65% being singletons. The material was PBMCs, obtained from a glioma patient treated with radiotherapy, temozolomide or both. Source of these receptors: a woman in her thirties or forties with glioma.

The J gene is TRBJ2-6, the V gene TRBV10-3; TRBD2 matches at 7 bases. This CDR3 is built from 14 residues. The trim removed 7 bases at V and 0 bases at J, leaving 0 bases unmatched. CDR1 and CDR2 (germline): ENHRY, SYGVKD. The CDR3 DNA sequence: TGTGCCATCAAGCGGGACTCTGGGGCCAACGTCCTGACTTTC. Translated: CAIKRDSGANVLTF.

This clone was recorded a few times. This chain links TRBV7-2 with TRBJ1-6, with unresolved D. The germline V and J ends were trimmed by 1 base and 9 bases, with 10 bases remaining between them. The CDR3 is 14 amino acids. CDR1 is SGHTA and CDR2 is FQGNSA in the germline V gene. The CDR3 nucleotides are TGTGCCAGCAGCTTAGGGCAGTTTACTTCACCCCTCCACTTT. This gives the protein CASSLGQFTSPLHF.

The chain's CDR3 is CASTILAGEGGYTF. CDR3 sequence (DNA): TGTGCCAGTACCATCCTGGCGGGGGAAGGGGGCTACACCTTC. The chain carries TRBV19 and TRBJ1-2, with D perhaps matching TRBD1 (5 bases). The germline V gene has CDR1 LNHDA and CDR2 SQIVND (reference sequence). The CDR3 covers 14 residues. The V end lost 7 bases, the J end lost 8 bases, and 20 bases lay between the germline ends.

The rearrangement uses TRBV5-4 and TRBJ1-3; D remains ambiguous. V lost 1 base and J lost 4, with 6 bases in between. The CDR3 is made up of 13 amino acids. Germline V gene lookup returns CDR1 SGHNT and CDR2 YYREEE (reference sequence). CDR3 sequence (DNA): TGTGCCAGCAGCTTGATCGGAGGAAACACCATATATTTT. This translates into CASSLIGGNTIYF.

The chain uses TRBV5-4 and TRBJ2-7, with TRBD1 matching over 7 bases. Germline V gene data show CDR1 as SGHNT and CDR2 as YYREEE (reference sequence). V dropped 5 bases and J dropped 1; count of bases not matched to a gene: 6. CDR3 length: 14 amino acids. The CDR3 is CASSMDRTSYEQYF. CDR3 nucleotide sequence: TGTGCCAGCAGTATGGACAGGACATCCTACGAGCAGTACTTC.

This clone was recorded once. An end of the junction differs from the germline gene, which may be a read error. The rearrangement links TRBV7-7 to TRBJ2-5, with D uncertain. Germline loops: CDR1 SSHAT, CDR2 FNYEAQ (reference sequence). The CDR3 sequence is 13 residues long. The CDR3 coding sequence is TGTGCTAGCAGCTTGGAGATGGAAGAGACCCAGTACTTC. It encodes CASSLEMEETQYF.

V usage is TRBV6-5 and J usage is TRBJ2-7; D remains unclear. Trimming took 4 bases from V and 0 from J, leaving 13 bases between them. Germline V gives CDR1 MNHEY, CDR2 SVGAGI. The CDR3 loop spans 15 amino acids. CDR3 region: CASSSRAGSSYEQYF. Here the CDR3 DNA reads TGTGCCAGCAGTTCCCGGGCAGGCAGCTCCTACGAGCAGTACTTC.

The rearrangement joins TRBV4-3 to TRBJ1-2; D not certain. CDR1 is LGHNA and CDR2 is YSLEER in the germline V gene. This CDR3 is built from 13 residues. The germline V and J ends were trimmed by 7 bases and 4 bases, with 13 bases remaining between them. The CDR3 bases are TGCGCCAGCAATAGTGGAAGTAGCTATGGCTACACCTTC. Its translation: CASNSGSSYGYTF.

The chain links TRBV14 to TRBJ1-2; 7 bases line up with TRBD1. The CDR3 runs 15 residues. The junction had 5 bases not matched to a gene; V was cut back by 0 bases and J by 4 bases. The V gene's germline CDR1 is SGHDN and CDR2 FVKESK. CDR3 region: CASSQEDRPLYGYTF. CDR3 nucleotides: TGTGCCAGCAGCCAAGAGGACAGGCCCCTCTATGGCTACACCTTC.

V gene TRBV2 combines with J gene TRBJ2-7, with no clear D. This CDR3 has 12 amino acids. Trimming removed 4 bases at V and 3 bases at J, with 7 bases between. The germline CDR1 and CDR2 sequences are SNHLY and FYNNEI. CDR3 coding DNA: TGTGCCAGCAGTGCTAATATCTACGAGCAGTACTTC. Amino acids: CASSANIYEQYF.

This clone was seen only a few times. CDR3 loop: CAWINPQRNTEAFF. The CDR3 DNA reads TGTGCCTGGATCAACCCCCAGAGAAACACTGAAGCTTTCTTT. This chain uses TRBV30 with TRBJ1-1, with D unclear. CDR1 GTSNPN and CDR2 SVGIG come from the germline V gene (reference sequence). Trimming removed 4 bases from V and 2 bases from J, with 14 bases in between. The CDR3 length is 14 residues.

The chain employs TRBV5-4 and TRBJ2-7; possible D gene TRBD2, 6 bases. Deletions cut 0 bases from V and 1 base from J, with 8 bases between. The germline CDR1 and CDR2 sequences are SGHNT and YYREEE (reference sequence). CDR3 length: 14 residues. The DNA of the CDR3 is TGTGCCAGCAGCTTGGGTGGAGGGTCCTACGAGCAGTACTTC. It translates to CASSLGGGSYEQYF.

This sequence joins TRBV2 and TRBJ1-2; a possible D gene is TRBD1 (6 bases). Germline V gives CDR1 SNHLY, CDR2 FYNNEI. The CDR3 has 13 amino acids. The ends were cut back, 6 bases at V and 3 bases at J, with 11 bases in the middle. Here the CDR3 DNA reads TGTGCCAGCAGGCGAAGGACAGACTATGGCTACACCTTC. It codes for CASRRRTDYGYTF.

V and J are TRBV10-3 and TRBJ2-3; 11 bases are a match to TRBD2. The trim removed 2 bases at V and 5 bases at J, leaving 3 bases unmatched. The CDR3 is 15 residues long. Germline V CDR1 and CDR2: ENHRY, SYGVKD. The CDR3 DNA reads as TGTGCCATCAGTGAGGTAGCGGGGGGGCAAGATACGCAGTATTTT. It is translated as CAISEVAGGQDTQYF.

This chain uses TRBV5-6 with TRBJ2-7; 9 bases align to TRBD1. Looked up from germline, CDR1 is SGHDT and CDR2 is YYEEEE. Trimming took 0 bases from V and 6 from J; bases not matched to a gene: 7. The CDR3 is 15 amino acids. The CDR3 sequence is CASSLGGTGSLEQYF. Here the CDR3 DNA reads TGTGCCAGCAGCTTGGGCGGGACAGGGTCCCTCGAGCAGTACTTC.

The chain couples TRBV21-1 to TRBJ1-5. TRBV21-1 is noted as a pseudogene. The CDR3 has 13 amino acids. CDR3 sequence: CASSKGGNQPQHF. The CDR3 DNA sequence: TGTGCCAGCAGCAAAGGCGGCAATCAGCCCCAGCATTTT.

The V gene is TRBV5-4, the J gene TRBJ1-4; no clear D gene. Trimming left V 2 bases short and J 7 bases short, with 18 bases between. Germline V gene lookup returns CDR1 SGHNT and CDR2 YYREEE (reference sequence). The CDR3 runs 16 residues. The CDR3 DNA reads TGTGCCAGCAGCTTACAATCAGCGGGCCGAGGTGAAAAACTGTTTTTT. It translates to CASSLQSAGRGEKLFF. The full variable domain, rest sourced from reference TRBV5-4 and TRBJ1-4, is ETGVTQSPTHLIKTRGQQVTLRCSSQSGHNTVSWYQQALGQGPQFIFQYYREEENGRGNFPPRFSGLQFPNYSSELNVNALELDDSALYLCASSLQSAGRGEKLFFGSGTQLSVL.

This chain joins TRBV6-5 and TRBJ1-6, with D unclear. CDR3 length equals 16 residues. In germline, CDR1 is MNHEY, CDR2 SVGAGI. Trimming left V 0 bases short and J 0 bases short, with 6 bases between. In DNA form, the CDR3 reads TGTGCCAGCAGTTACTCGGCAAGCTCCTATAATTCACCCCTCCACTTT. As protein: CASSYSASSYNSPLHF.

The chain carries TRBV29-1 and TRBJ2-3, with D unresolved. Trimming pared 1 base from V and 5 bases from J, leaving 7 bases between. CDR1 and CDR2 (germline): SQVTM, ANQGSEA. CDR3 size: 12 residues. The CDR3 protein is CSVEGTGDTQYF. CDR3 DNA sequence: TGCAGCGTTGAAGGTACCGGAGATACGCAGTATTTT.

The CDR3 reads CASSELASYQPQHF. The CDR3 DNA is TGTGCCAGCAGTGAATTGGCATCCTATCAGCCCCAGCATTTT. This rearrangement joins TRBV2 to TRBJ1-5; D is undetermined. Germline assignment: CDR1 SNHLY and CDR2 FYNNEI. V was clipped by 2 bases and J by 5 bases, with 10 bases between them. The CDR3 totals 14 residues.

The V call is TRBV2, the J call TRBJ2-5; D might be TRBD2 (5 bases). V gave up 5 bases and J gave up 5 bases, with 6 bases separating them. Germline lookup yields CDR1 SNHLY and CDR2 FYNNEI. The CDR3 sequence is 11 residues long. The CDR3 sequence is CASSRGETQYF. The CDR3 DNA sequence: TGTGCCAGCAGTCGAGGGGAGACCCAGTACTTC.

This chain's CDR3 is CASSLGQGSPLHF. The CDR3 coding sequence is TGTGCCAGCAGCTTAGGACAGGGTTCACCCCTCCACTTT. V is TRBV7-8 and J is TRBJ1-6, with TRBD1 identical over 7 bases. Trimming cost V 1 base and J 9 bases; bases outside gene matches: 0. The CDR3 spans 13 residues. The germline V gene encodes CDR1 SGHVS and CDR2 FQNEAQ.

This CDR3 reads CASSGGAAGERETQYF. The DNA of the CDR3 is TGCGCCAGCAGTGGAGGGGCAGCGGGGGAAAGGGAGACCCAGTACTTC. This chain uses TRBV10-1 with TRBJ2-5; 8 bases match TRBD2. Germline V CDR1 and CDR2: WNHNN, SYGVQD (reference sequence). The CDR3 consists of 16 residues. The trim removed 4 bases at V and 5 bases at J, leaving 12 bases unmatched.

The CDR3 sequence is CSGSPLEKLFF. The CDR3 bases are TGCAGTGGGTCCCCCTTGGAAAAACTGTTTTTT. The rearrangement uses TRBV20-1 and TRBJ1-4; D remains ambiguous. Trimming shortened V by 7 bases and J by 8 bases, and 11 bases separated the two germline ends. This CDR3 has 11 residues. Germline V gene data show CDR1 as DFQATT and CDR2 as SNEGSKA (reference sequence).